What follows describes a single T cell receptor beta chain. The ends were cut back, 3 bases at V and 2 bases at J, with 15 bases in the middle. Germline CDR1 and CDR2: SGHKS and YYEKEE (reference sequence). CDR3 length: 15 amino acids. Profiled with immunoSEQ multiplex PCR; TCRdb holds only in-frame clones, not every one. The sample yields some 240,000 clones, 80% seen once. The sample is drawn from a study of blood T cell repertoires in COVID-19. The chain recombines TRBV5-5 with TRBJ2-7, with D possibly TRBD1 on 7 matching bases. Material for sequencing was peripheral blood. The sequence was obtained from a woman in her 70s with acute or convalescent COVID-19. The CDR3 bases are TGTGCCAGCAGCTCGGCGGGACAGACAACCTACGAGCAGTACTTC. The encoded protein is CASSSAGQTTYEQYF.